These 27 T cell receptor beta chains originate from one sample sequenced in a study of blood T cell repertoires in COVID-19. Assay used: immunoSEQ multiplex PCR; TCRdb lists only in-frame clones, some missing. Of 90,000 to 120,000 clones listed, 90% to 95% are singletons. Sequencing was done on a sample of peripheral blood. These receptor sequences come from a man aged 60-69 years with acute or convalescent COVID-19.

The chain links TRBV7-3 to TRBJ2-3; TRBD2 might be the D (5 bases). V was cut by 5 bases and J by 4 bases, with 25 bases left in between. Germline lookup yields CDR1 SGHTA and CDR2 FQGTGA. The CDR3 runs 18 residues. CDR3 sequence: CASSAGPADLSLSDTQYF. DNA of the CDR3: TGTGCCAGCAGCGCGGGCCCCGCCGATCTGAGTTTATCAGATACGCAGTATTTT.

This sequence joins TRBV29-1 and TRBJ2-5, with a tentative D call TRBD2 (6 bases). The CDR3 is 15 amino acids. The V end was cut by 0 bases, the J end by 1 base, with 12 bases between. Germline values: CDR1 SQVTM, CDR2 ANQGSEA. The DNA for the CDR3 is TGCAGCGTTGAAGACCGTTTAGCGGCCCAAGAGACCCAGTACTTC. Its protein product is CSVEDRLAAQETQYF.

This chain joins TRBV2 and TRBJ1-5; 7 bases fit TRBD1. Germline V gene data show CDR1 as SNHLY and CDR2 as FYNNEI. Germline trimming cut 7 bases from V and 0 bases from J; bases unmatched to any gene: 9. The CDR3 spans 16 residues. CDR3 nucleotides: TGTGCCAGCACTCCGGTAGGGGGCCTTAGCAATCAGCCCCAGCATTTT. Translating it yields CASTPVGGLSNQPQHF.

This rearrangement joins TRBV5-1 to TRBJ2-1; 7 bases map to TRBD1. This CDR3 contains 16 residues. Trimming at V came to 2 bases and at J to 5 bases, leaving 10 bases not matched to a gene. In germline, CDR1 is SGHRS, CDR2 YFSETQ. The DNA for the CDR3 is TGCGCCAGCAGCTTTGACAGGGTTGGGGGTAACAATGAGCAGTTCTTC. Protein product: CASSFDRVGGNNEQFF.

The chain joins TRBV4-1 to TRBJ2-3; weak D call: TRBD2 (7 bases). There are 20 residues in the CDR3. Germline CDR1 is MGHRA and CDR2 is YSYEKL. V dropped 0 bases and J dropped 2 bases, with 24 bases sitting between them. The CDR3 DNA follows: TGCGCCAGCAGCCAAGAGAGCGGTAGGGGGGGGTCGCCTTCCACAGATACGCAGTATTTT. It translates to CASSQESGRGGSPSTDTQYF.

The rearrangement joins TRBV2 to TRBJ2-7, with D possibly matching TRBD2 (6 bases). The ends were cut back, 6 bases at V and 3 bases at J, with 9 bases in the middle. CDR1 SNHLY and CDR2 FYNNEI come from the germline V gene. This CDR3 spans 12 amino acids. The CDR3 protein is CASRGLHYEQYV. The CDR3 DNA reads TGTGCCAGCAGGGGACTGCACTACGAGCAGTACGTC.

This clone was found once. The chain employs TRBV5-1 and TRBJ1-1; D might be TRBD1 (6 bases). CDR3 length equals 13 residues. CDR1 is SGHRS, CDR2 YFSETQ, per germline. The V end lost 5 bases, the J end lost 5 bases, and 13 bases lay between the germline ends. The CDR3 coding sequence is TGCGCCAGCAGTACATCACAGGGTACTGAAGCTTTCTTT. Translation gives CASSTSQGTEAFF.

This rearrangement joins TRBV13 to TRBJ1-4; D call uncertain. Trimming pared 6 bases from V and 7 bases from J, leaving 9 bases between. This CDR3 has 12 residues. Germline V gene lookup returns CDR1 PRHDT and CDR2 FYEKMQ (reference sequence). CDR3: CASRGLGEKLFF. In DNA, the CDR3 is TGTGCCAGCAGGGGCTTGGGTGAAAAACTGTTTTTT. The full variable domain, completed using reference TRBV13 and TRBJ1-4, is AAGVIQSPRHLIKEKRETATLKCYPIPRHDTVYWYQQGPGQDPQFLISFYEKMQSDKGSIPDRFSAQQFSDYHSELNMSSLELGDSALYFCASRGLGEKLFFGSGTQLSVL.

The rearrangement uses TRBV21-1 and TRBJ1-1; no DNA check was done on the table's D call, TRBD1. TRBV21-1 constitutes a pseudogene. This CDR3 has 14 amino acids. The CDR3 DNA reads TGTGCCAGCAGCAAAGATCCGTTAACAGGGGAAGCTTTCTTT. Amino acids: CASSKDPLTGEAFF.

V is TRBV7-9 and J is TRBJ1-2, with D unresolved. The CDR3 contains 12 residues. V lost 3 bases, J lost 2 bases, and 4 bases lay in between. Looked up from germline, CDR1 is SEHNR and CDR2 is FQNEAQ (reference sequence). The DNA for the CDR3 is TGTGCCAGCAGCTTGCAGAACTATGGCTACACCTTC. Protein sequence: CASSLQNYGYTF. The whole variable domain, remainder taken from reference TRBV7-9 and TRBJ1-2, is DTGVSQNPRHKITKRGQNVTFRCDPISEHNRLYWYRQTLGQGPEFLTYFQNEAQLEKSRLLSDRFSAERPKGSFSTLEIQRTEQGDSAMYLCASSLQNYGYTFGSGTRLTVV.

DNA of the CDR3: TGTGCCATCAGGGGGACTAGCGAGAAGAATGAGCAGTTCTTC. It specifies CAIRGTSEKNEQFF. The chain carries TRBV10-3 and TRBJ2-1; 10 bases map to TRBD2. Trimming removed 6 bases from V and 7 bases from J; junction bases left unmatched: 6. The CDR3 has 14 residues. Germline CDR1 is ENHRY and CDR2 is SYGVKD.

J is TRBJ2-1 and V is TRBV7-9; TRBD2 aligns across 9 bases. V lost 1 base, J lost 8 bases, and 12 bases stayed unmatched. Germline V lookup: CDR1 SEHNR, CDR2 FQNEAQ (reference sequence). This CDR3 is 17 amino acids long. Written as DNA, the CDR3 is TGTGCCAGCAGCTTAGAAGGATTAGCGGGAGTGTACCATGAGCAGTTCTTC. Translating gives CASSLEGLAGVYHEQFF.

This chain joins TRBV7-3 and TRBJ2-5; 7 positions match TRBD1. CDR1 is SGHTA and CDR2 is FQGTGA in the germline V gene. The J segment lost 4 bases and the V segment lost 1 base, leaving 0 bases of the junction unmatched. This CDR3 has 13 residues. DNA for the CDR3: TGTGCCAGCAGCTTAAACAGGGGAGAGACCCAGTACTTC. As protein: CASSLNRGETQYF.

The chain recombines TRBV6-1 with TRBJ2-7; 7 positions agree with TRBD1. Germline CDR1 is MNHNS and CDR2 is SASEGT. The CDR3 consists of 14 residues. Trimming took 2 bases from V and 2 from J; bases not matched to a gene: 3. CDR3 nucleotides: TGTGCCAGCAGTGAACGACAGGGTCCCTACGAGCAGTACGTC. It specifies CASSERQGPYEQYV.

In DNA form, the CDR3 reads TGTGCCAGCAACGGACAGGGGTTGAATAGCAATCAGCCCCAGCATTTT. Translated: CASNGQGLNSNQPQHF. This sequence joins TRBV2 and TRBJ1-5; 9 positions match TRBD1. Germline values: CDR1 SNHLY, CDR2 FYNNEI. Trimming cost V 7 bases and J 0 bases; bases outside gene matches: 7. This CDR3 contains 16 residues.

This clone was seen once. CDR3 residues: CASTPLEKRGNTEAFF. In DNA form, the CDR3 reads TGTGCCAGCACCCCTCTGGAGAAAAGGGGGAACACTGAAGCTTTCTTT. The V and J genes are TRBV28 and TRBJ1-1; D is perhaps TRBD1 (5 bases). Trimming shortened V by 7 bases and J by 1 base, and 19 bases separated the two germline ends. Germline-derived CDR1 and CDR2 are MDHEN and SYDVKM. The CDR3 consists of 16 residues. Full variable domain (missing parts from reference TRBV28 and TRBJ1-1): DVKVTQSSRYLVKRTGEKVFLECVQDMDHENMFWYRQDPGLGLRLIYFSYDVKMKEKGDIPEGYSVSREKKERFSLILESASTNQTSMYLCASTPLEKRGNTEAFFGQGTRLTVV.

The chain recombines TRBV28 with TRBJ2-5; D may be TRBD1 (5 bases). CDR3 length: 13 amino acids. Trimming pared 0 bases from V and 7 bases from J, leaving 9 bases between. Germline CDR1 is MDHEN and CDR2 is SYDVKM. CDR3 DNA sequence: TGTGCCAGCAGTTTATGGGGGCTAGGGACCCAGTACTTC. This translates into CASSLWGLGTQYF.

This chain connects TRBV30 to TRBJ1-2; no clear D. V was shortened by 1 base and J by 2 bases, with 14 bases between the two germline ends. The CDR3 is made up of 15 amino acids. CDR1 GTSNPN and CDR2 SVGIG come from the germline V gene (reference sequence). CDR3 nucleotides: TGTGCCTGGAGTGACCCGCCCTACTCCAACTATGGCTACACCTTC. It is translated as CAWSDPPYSNYGYTF.

CDR3 bases: TGTGCCAGTAGTATACCGGGACAGGGGGCTGGGGAGACCCAGTACTTC. Translation: CASSIPGQGAGETQYF. The chain links TRBV19 to TRBJ2-5; the match to TRBD1 covers 12 bases. Germline trimming cut 2 bases from V and 5 bases from J; bases unmatched to any gene: 6. The CDR3 runs to 16 residues. Germline V gives CDR1 LNHDA, CDR2 SQIVND (reference sequence).

The chain combines TRBV19 with TRBJ1-2; TRBD1 matches 7 bases. Germline V gene data show CDR1 as LNHDA and CDR2 as SQIVND (reference sequence). The CDR3 totals 13 residues. The ends lost 1 base at V and 8 bases at J; junction bases unmatched: 4. The CDR3, as DNA: TGTGCCAGTAGTATAGTTACAGGGGACGGCTACACCTTC. It yields the protein CASSIVTGDGYTF.

The genes are TRBV19 and TRBJ2-2, with a tentative D call TRBD1 (6 bases). Trimming stripped 1 base from V and 7 bases from J, with 13 bases between. Germline CDR1 reads LNHDA; CDR2 reads SQIVND (reference sequence). This CDR3 contains 15 residues. As DNA, the CDR3 is TGTGCCAGTAGTATAGGGGACATTGCAGGCGGGGAGCTGTTTTTT. Amino acid sequence: CASSIGDIAGGELFF.

The chain recombines TRBV28 with TRBJ1-1; 12 nucleotides line up with TRBD1. Germline V lookup: CDR1 MDHEN, CDR2 SYDVKM. The CDR3 is made up of 20 amino acids. The V and J ends lost 5 bases and 5 bases, in that order; junction bases with no gene match: 21. The CDR3 loop reads CASSPYNWDRGRSQITEAFF. The CDR3 DNA is TGTGCCAGCAGTCCATATAATTGGGACAGGGGGCGAAGCCAGATAACTGAAGCTTTCTTT.

The V and J genes are TRBV19 and TRBJ1-4, with TRBD1 matching 8 bases. The length of the CDR3 is 17 residues. Looked up from germline, CDR1 is LNHDA and CDR2 is SQIVND (reference sequence). Trimming took 4 bases from V and 0 from J; bases not matched to a gene: 7. CDR3 nucleotides: TGTGCCAGTAGTAGTACAGGGGGATTTGCAACTAATGAAAAACTGTTTTTT. Amino acid sequence: CASSSTGGFATNEKLFF.

The chain links TRBV12-3 or TRBV12-4 to TRBJ1-5, with TRBD1 matching 9 bases. V was clipped by 7 bases and J by 4 bases; unmatched bases: 2. The CDR3 is 13 amino acids. The CDR3 reads CASTTGGNQPQHF. The CDR3 bases are TGTGCCAGCACGACAGGGGGGAATCAGCCCCAGCATTTT.

This chain joins TRBV24-1 and TRBJ2-5; D is perhaps TRBD1 (5 bases). The CDR3 runs 13 residues. V was pared by 5 bases and J by 4 bases, with 10 bases between. CDR1 is KGHDR, CDR2 SFDVKD, per germline. The CDR3 DNA is TGTGCCACCAGTGCCAGGGTTTCAGAGACCCAGTACTTC. This gives the protein CATSARVSETQYF.

The chain uses TRBV3-1 (or the pseudogene TRBV3-2) and TRBJ2-2; 7 bases agree with TRBD2. The CDR3 contains 15 residues. The germline CDR1 and CDR2 sequences are LGHDT and YNNKEL (reference sequence). V gave up 3 bases and J gave up 5 bases; unmatched junction bases: 6. CDR3 protein: CASSQAGVGTGELFF. DNA for the CDR3: TGTGCCAGCAGCCAGGCGGGAGTTGGTACCGGGGAGCTGTTTTTT.

J is TRBJ1-4 and V is TRBV5-1, with a possible D match to TRBD1 (6 bases). In germline, CDR1 is SGHRS, CDR2 YFSETQ. Trimming removed 6 bases at V and 7 bases at J, with 19 bases between. This CDR3 region has 15 residues. CDR3 sequence reads: CASTPEGGRPEKLFF. Here the CDR3 DNA reads TGCGCCAGCACCCCAGAGGGGGGGAGGCCTGAAAAACTGTTTTTT.